This T cell receptor (beta chain) was recorded in a study of control samples from healthy donors and cancer patients. Produced via immunoSEQ multiplex PCR; TCRdb's table is partial and in-frame only. The profile covers 110,000 or so clones, with 70% to 90% appearing a single time and approximately 39% taken by the ten largest. Per the germline V gene, CDR1 is LGHDT and CDR2 is YNNKEL (reference sequence). After removal of 3 bases from V and 1 base from J, the junction contained 2 bases not matched to a gene. The CDR3 runs to 14 residues. The sample comprised blood. The chain has TRBV3-1 (or the pseudogene TRBV3-2) and TRBJ1-2; 7 bases match TRBD1. The TCR originated in a man between 50 and 59 years old in good health. The CDR3 is CASSQGQINYGYTF. The CDR3 bases are TGTGCCAGCAGCCAGGGACAGATTAACTATGGCTACACCTTC.